The rows below give T cell receptor beta chains drawn from one sample of a study of CD8 T cells in ankylosing spondylitis. TCRdb ran MiXCR on the 5' RACE reads and lists one entry per CDR3 protein. The sample shows a few hundred thousand distinct CDR3 sequences, just under 7.5% of them seen only once. Sequencing was done on a sample of blood, either unsorted or a sorted T cell fraction (not recorded which). The source of these receptors is a male donor with ankylosing spondylitis. CDR3s include the opening cysteine and the closing phenylalanine or tryptophan. The order of the fields is CDR3 protein, CDR3 DNA, clone size, J gene, V gene, D gene. D genes are given only for firm matches. Not all rows give a size; the values are once, few, many and, for expanded clones, a class.

CDR3aa: CASSNSLGVNTEAFF
CDR3nt: TGCGCCAGCAGCAACTCCCTGGGAGTCAACACTGAAGCTTTCTTT
abundance: many
j_gene: TRBJ1-1
v_gene: TRBV5-1
d_gene: NA

CDR3aa: CASSTPWAKQGPGANVLTF
CDR3nt: TGTGCCAGCAGCACGCCTTGGGCCAAACAGGGCCCTGGGGCCAACGTCCTGACTTTC
abundance: few
j_gene: TRBJ2-6
v_gene: TRBV11-1
d_gene: NA

CDR3aa: CASGRTGGTADTQYF
CDR3nt: TGCGCCAGCGGTCGAACAGGGGGCACAGCAGATACGCAGTATTTT
abundance: many
j_gene: TRBJ2-3
v_gene: TRBV10-2
d_gene: TRBD1

CDR3aa: CASSLGSGAYEQYF
CDR3nt: TGCGCCAGCAGCTTGGGGTCAGGGGCCTACGAGCAGTACTTC
abundance: many
j_gene: TRBJ2-7
v_gene: TRBV5-1
d_gene: NA

CDR3aa: CASSQKAGLAVPYEQYF
CDR3nt: TGTGCCAGCAGCCAGAAAGCCGGACTAGCGGTTCCCTACGAGCAGTACTTC
abundance: few
j_gene: TRBJ2-7
v_gene: TRBV14
d_gene: TRBD2

CDR3aa: CSVESPFRSGKYNEQFF
CDR3nt: TGCAGCGTTGAATCGCCCTTTCGTAGCGGGAAGTACAATGAGCAGTTCTTC
abundance: few
j_gene: TRBJ2-1
v_gene: TRBV29-1
d_gene: TRBD2

CDR3aa: CASSLVGEETQYF
CDR3nt: TGTGCCAGCAGCTTAGTGGGGGAAGAGACCCAGTACTTC
abundance: NA
j_gene: TRBJ2-5
v_gene: TRBV7-9
d_gene: NA

CDR3aa: CASSSPDRGFGIWYTF
CDR3nt: TGTGCCAGCAGTTCCCCGGACAGGGGCTTCGGGATTTGGTACACCTTC
abundance: few
j_gene: TRBJ1-2
v_gene: TRBV28
d_gene: TRBD1

CDR3aa: CASSLDGYNNEQFF
CDR3nt: TGTGCCAGCAGCTTAGATGGCTATAACAATGAGCAGTTCTTC
abundance: NA
j_gene: TRBJ2-1
v_gene: TRBV7-9
d_gene: NA

CDR3aa: CASSLVTAPKDEQYF
CDR3nt: TGTGCCAGCAGCTTAGTCACGGCGCCTAAGGACGAGCAGTACTTC
abundance: few
j_gene: TRBJ2-7
v_gene: TRBV13
d_gene: NA

CDR3aa: CASSLSIAPGYNEQFF
CDR3nt: TGTGCCAGCAGCTTAAGTATAGCCCCCGGTTACAATGAGCAGTTCTTC
abundance: few
j_gene: TRBJ2-1
v_gene: TRBV7-6
d_gene: NA

CDR3aa: CASSWEAGADTQYF
CDR3nt: TGTGCCAGCAGCTGGGAAGCGGGAGCAGATACGCAGTATTTT
abundance: many
j_gene: TRBJ2-3
v_gene: TRBV11-2
d_gene: TRBD2

CDR3aa: CASSNFDYGYTF
CDR3nt: TGTGCCAGCAGTAATTTCGACTATGGCTACACCTTC
abundance: many
j_gene: TRBJ1-2
v_gene: TRBV28
d_gene: NA

CDR3aa: CASSPFGPIPTEAFF
CDR3nt: TGTGCCAGCAGCCCCTTTGGCCCTATTCCCACTGAAGCTTTCTTT
abundance: many
j_gene: TRBJ1-1
v_gene: TRBV7-9
d_gene: NA

CDR3aa: CASSGTGLTYEQYF
CDR3nt: TGCGCCAGCAGTGGGACGGGCCTCACCTACGAGCAGTACTTC
abundance: many
j_gene: TRBJ2-7
v_gene: TRBV4-1
d_gene: NA

CDR3aa: CASSHLGQGPEVPYNEQFF
CDR3nt: TGCGCCAGCAGCCACCTAGGACAGGGGCCCGAAGTGCCCTACAATGAGCAGTTCTTC
abundance: many
j_gene: TRBJ2-1
v_gene: TRBV4-3
d_gene: TRBD1

CDR3aa: CASTRAGELFF
CDR3nt: TGTGCCAGCACCCGGGCCGGGGAGCTGTTTTTT
abundance: many
j_gene: TRBJ2-2
v_gene: TRBV4-2
d_gene: NA

CDR3aa: CASTEEVAGHEQYF
CDR3nt: TGTGCCAGCACCGAAGAAGTGGCGGGCCACGAGCAGTACTTC
abundance: many
j_gene: TRBJ2-7
v_gene: TRBV6-1
d_gene: NA

CDR3aa: CASSQDTRLASQTQYF
CDR3nt: TGCGCCAGCAGCCAAGATACCCGACTAGCGAGTCAGACCCAGTACTTC
abundance: many
j_gene: TRBJ2-5
v_gene: TRBV4-3
d_gene: TRBD2

CDR3aa: CASTKGQADHNEQFF
CDR3nt: TGCGCCAGCACGAAAGGACAGGCCGACCACAATGAGCAGTTCTTC
abundance: few
j_gene: TRBJ2-1
v_gene: TRBV10-1
d_gene: TRBD1